This TCR beta chain was retrieved from a study of blood T cell repertoires in COVID-19. V gave up 4 bases and J gave up 6 bases; unmatched junction bases: 10. Germline V gives CDR1 SGDLS, CDR2 YYNGEE. The CDR3 extends over 15 amino acids. The table lists this clone with a few counts. Per the original methods: By means of reference gene primer amplification, nucleated cell counts were estimated. Method: immunoSEQ multiplex PCR; TCRdb's copy keeps in-frame clones and lacks some. That table is the source of V, J and clone size, and D and trimming were worked out from the DNA. This sample has some 150,000 clones, with around 80% found just once.

The chain recombines TRBV9 with TRBJ2-1, with 7 bases lining up with TRBD2. Sequenced input: peripheral blood. This sequence originates from a man in his fifties or sixties with acute or convalescent COVID-19. CDR3 nucleotide sequence: TGTGCCAGCAGCACGACTAGCCAACCCTCCAATGAGCAGTTCTTC. It specifies CASSTTSQPSNEQFF.